This T cell receptor (beta chain) was sequenced for a study of preoperative IRX-2 immunotherapy in early breast cancer. Germline assignment: CDR1 MNHNS and CDR2 SASEGT. Trimming shortened V by 8 bases and J by 3 bases, and 13 bases separated the two germline ends. The CDR3 has 13 residues. As to treatment: preoperative locoregional IRX-2 cytokine immunotherapy. Samples came from a phase Ib trial of preoperative locoregional IRX-2 cytokine immunotherapy. TCRdb keeps only in-frame clones here, not all; method: immunoSEQ multiplex PCR. The repertoire holds around 62,000 clones, with roughly 94% as singletons.

This receptor was taken from a human donor with breast cancer. This specimen was acquired from a patient treated with IRX-2 immunotherapy. The V and J genes are TRBV6-1 and TRBJ1-2; no firm D call. Written as DNA, the CDR3 is TGTGCCAGCGGACCCCTAGGTCACTATGGCTACACCTTC. This gives the protein CASGPLGHYGYTF.